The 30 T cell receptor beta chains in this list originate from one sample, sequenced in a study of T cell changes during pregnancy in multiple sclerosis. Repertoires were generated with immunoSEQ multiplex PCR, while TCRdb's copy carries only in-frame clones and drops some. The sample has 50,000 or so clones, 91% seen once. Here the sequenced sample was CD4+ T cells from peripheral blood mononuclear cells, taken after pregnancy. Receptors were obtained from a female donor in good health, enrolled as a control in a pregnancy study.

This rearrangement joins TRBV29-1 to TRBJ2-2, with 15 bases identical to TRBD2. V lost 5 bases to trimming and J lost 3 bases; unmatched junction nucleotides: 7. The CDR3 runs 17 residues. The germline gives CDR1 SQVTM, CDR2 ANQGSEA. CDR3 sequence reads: CSVRGLAGGRDTGELFF. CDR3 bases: TGCAGCGTTCGTGGACTAGCGGGGGGGCGGGACACCGGGGAGCTGTTTTTT.

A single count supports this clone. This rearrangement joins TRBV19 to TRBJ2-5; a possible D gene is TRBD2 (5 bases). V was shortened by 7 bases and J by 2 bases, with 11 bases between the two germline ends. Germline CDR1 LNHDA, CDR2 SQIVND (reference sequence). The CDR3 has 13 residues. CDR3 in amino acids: CASTYPGQETQYF. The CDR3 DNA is TGTGCCAGTACTTATCCGGGACAAGAGACCCAGTACTTC.

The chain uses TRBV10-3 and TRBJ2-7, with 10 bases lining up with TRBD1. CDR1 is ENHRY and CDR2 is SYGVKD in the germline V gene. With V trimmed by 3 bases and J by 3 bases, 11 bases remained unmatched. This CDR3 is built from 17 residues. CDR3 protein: CAISDDWTGGKFYEQYF. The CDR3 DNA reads TGTGCCATCAGTGATGATTGGACAGGGGGAAAGTTCTACGAGCAGTACTTC.

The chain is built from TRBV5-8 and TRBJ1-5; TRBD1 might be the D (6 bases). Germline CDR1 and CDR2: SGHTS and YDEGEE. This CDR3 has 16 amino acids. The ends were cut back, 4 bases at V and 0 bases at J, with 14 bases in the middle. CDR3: CASSRRQAYSNQPQHF. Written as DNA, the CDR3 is TGTGCCAGCAGCCGGAGACAGGCATATAGCAATCAGCCCCAGCATTTT.

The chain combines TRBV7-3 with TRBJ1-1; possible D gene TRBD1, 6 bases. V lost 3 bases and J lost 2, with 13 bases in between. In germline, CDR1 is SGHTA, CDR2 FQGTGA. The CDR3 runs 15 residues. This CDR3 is CASSLGGGGNTEAFF. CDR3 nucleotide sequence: TGTGCCAGCAGCTTGGGCGGGGGGGGCAACACTGAAGCTTTCTTT.

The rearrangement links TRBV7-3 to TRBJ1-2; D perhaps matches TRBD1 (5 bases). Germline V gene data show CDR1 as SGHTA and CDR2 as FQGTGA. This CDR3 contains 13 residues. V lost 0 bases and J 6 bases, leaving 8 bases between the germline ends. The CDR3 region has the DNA TGTGCCAGCAGCTTAACCGGACAACATGGCTACACCTTC. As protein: CASSLTGQHGYTF.

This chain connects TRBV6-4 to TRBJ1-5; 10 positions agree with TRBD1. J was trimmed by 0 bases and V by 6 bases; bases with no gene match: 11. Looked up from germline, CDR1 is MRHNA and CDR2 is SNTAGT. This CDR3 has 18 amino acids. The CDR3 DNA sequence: TGTGCCAGCAGGAAAAGGACAGGGGGAGAATATAGCAATCAGCCCCAGCATTTT. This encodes CASRKRTGGEYSNQPQHF.

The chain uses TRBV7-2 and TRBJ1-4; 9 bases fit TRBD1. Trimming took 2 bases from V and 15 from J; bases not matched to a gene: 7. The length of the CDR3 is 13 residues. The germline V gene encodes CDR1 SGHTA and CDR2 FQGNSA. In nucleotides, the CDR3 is TGTGCCAGCAGCTTAATGGGACAGGGTGGGGTGTTTTTT. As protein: CASSLMGQGGVFF.

The CDR3 nucleotides read TGTGCCAGCAGCTTCTCACAGGGGATAGCTTTCTTT. This encodes CASSFSQGIAFF. The genes are TRBV5-8 and TRBJ1-1; 7 bases agree with TRBD1. The germline V gene encodes CDR1 SGHTS and CDR2 YDEGEE. This CDR3 has 12 amino acids. V trimming: 2 bases; J trimming: 10 bases; junction bases outside the gene matches: 5.

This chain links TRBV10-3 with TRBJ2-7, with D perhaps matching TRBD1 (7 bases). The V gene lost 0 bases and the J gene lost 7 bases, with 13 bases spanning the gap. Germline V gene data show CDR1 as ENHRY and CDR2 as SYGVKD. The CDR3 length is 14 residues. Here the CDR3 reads CAISESEGAGEQYF. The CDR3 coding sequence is TGTGCCATCAGTGAGTCGGAGGGGGCGGGGGAGCAGTACTTC.

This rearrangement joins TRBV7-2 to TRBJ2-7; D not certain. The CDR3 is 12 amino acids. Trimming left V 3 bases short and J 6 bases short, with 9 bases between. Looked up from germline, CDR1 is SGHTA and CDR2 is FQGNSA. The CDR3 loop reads CASSFMQAEQYF. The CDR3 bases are TGTGCCAGCAGCTTTATGCAAGCCGAGCAGTACTTC.

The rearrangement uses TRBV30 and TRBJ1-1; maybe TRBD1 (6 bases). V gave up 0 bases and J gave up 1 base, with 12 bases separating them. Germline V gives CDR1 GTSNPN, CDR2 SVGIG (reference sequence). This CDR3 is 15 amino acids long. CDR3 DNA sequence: TGTGCCTGGAGTGTACGAGGGGGGGAGAACACTGAAGCTTTCTTT. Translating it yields CAWSVRGGENTEAFF. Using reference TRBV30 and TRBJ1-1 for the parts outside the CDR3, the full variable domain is SQTIHQWPATLVQPVGSPLSLECTVEGTSNPNLYWYRQAAGRGLQLLFYSVGIGQISSEVPQNLSASRPQDRQFILSSKKLLLSDSGFYLCAWSVRGGENTEAFFGQGTRLTVV.

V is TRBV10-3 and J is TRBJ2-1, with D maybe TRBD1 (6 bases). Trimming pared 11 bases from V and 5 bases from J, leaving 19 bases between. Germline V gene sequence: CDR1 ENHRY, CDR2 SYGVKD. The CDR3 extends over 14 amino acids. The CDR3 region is CAVDNGGGHNEQFF. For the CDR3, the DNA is TGTGCCGTCGACAATGGGGGCGGACACAATGAGCAGTTCTTC.

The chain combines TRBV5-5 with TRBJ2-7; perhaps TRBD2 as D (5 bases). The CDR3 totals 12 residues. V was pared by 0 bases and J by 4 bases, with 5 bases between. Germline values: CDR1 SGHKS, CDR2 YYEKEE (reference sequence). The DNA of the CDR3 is TGTGCCAGCAGCTTGGGGACTTACGAGCAGTACTTC. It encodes CASSLGTYEQYF. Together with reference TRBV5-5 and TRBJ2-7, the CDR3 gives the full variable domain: DAGVTQSPTHLIKTRGQQVTLRCSPISGHKSVSWYQQVLGQGPQFIFQYYEKEERGRGNFPDRFSARQFPNYSSELNVNALLLGDSALYLCASSLGTYEQYFGPGTRLTVT.

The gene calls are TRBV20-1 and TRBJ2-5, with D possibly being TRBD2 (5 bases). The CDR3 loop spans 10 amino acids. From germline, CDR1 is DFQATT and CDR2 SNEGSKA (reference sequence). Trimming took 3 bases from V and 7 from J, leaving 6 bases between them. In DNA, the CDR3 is TGCAGTGCTAGCAGCGGGACCCAGTACTTC. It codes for CSASSGTQYF.

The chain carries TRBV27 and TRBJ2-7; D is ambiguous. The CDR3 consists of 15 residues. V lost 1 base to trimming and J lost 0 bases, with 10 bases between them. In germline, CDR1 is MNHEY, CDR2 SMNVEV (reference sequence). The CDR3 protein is CASSLFYSPSYEQYF. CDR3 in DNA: TGTGCCAGCAGTTTATTTTACAGCCCCTCCTACGAGCAGTACTTC.

The CDR3 region is CASIESSSSYNEQFF. The CDR3 region has the DNA TGTGCCAGCATAGAGAGCTCTAGCTCCTACAATGAGCAGTTCTTC. V and J are TRBV6-1 and TRBJ2-1; D unclear. The CDR3 loop spans 15 amino acids. Trimming removed 7 bases from V and 0 bases from J, with 13 bases in between. CDR1 is MNHNS, CDR2 SASEGT, per germline.

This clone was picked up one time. CDR3 nucleotide sequence: TGTGCCAGCAGCCTAAGGGCGGGGAAGATCCCCCGGTTCAATGAGCAGTTCTTC. Its protein product is CASSLRAGKIPRFNEQFF. The chain uses TRBV9 and TRBJ2-1; D is perhaps TRBD2 (6 bases). This CDR3 is built from 18 residues. Per the germline V gene, CDR1 is SGDLS and CDR2 is YYNGEE. Trimming pared 4 bases from V and 6 bases from J, leaving 26 bases between.

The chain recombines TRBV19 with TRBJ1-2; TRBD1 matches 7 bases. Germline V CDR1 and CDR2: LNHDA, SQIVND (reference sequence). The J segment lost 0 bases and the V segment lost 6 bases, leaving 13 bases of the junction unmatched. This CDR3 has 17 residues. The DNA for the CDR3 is TGTGCCAGTAGAAAACAGGGGATCGCCCGATCTAACTATGGCTACACCTTC. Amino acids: CASRKQGIARSNYGYTF.

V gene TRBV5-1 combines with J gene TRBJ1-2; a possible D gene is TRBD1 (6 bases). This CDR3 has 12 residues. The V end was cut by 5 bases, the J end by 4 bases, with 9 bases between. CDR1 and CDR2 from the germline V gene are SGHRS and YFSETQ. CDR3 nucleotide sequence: TGCGCCAGCAGTCAGGGGACCTATGGCTACACCTTC. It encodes CASSQGTYGYTF.

CDR3 bases: TGCGCCAGCAGCCAAGCGGACAGGGATAACACTGAAGCTTTCTTT. Translation: CASSQADRDNTEAFF. The chain recombines TRBV4-3 with TRBJ1-1, with 8 bases that match TRBD1. Germline assignment: CDR1 LGHNA and CDR2 YSLEER. This CDR3 has 15 residues. Germline trimming cut 1 base from V and 2 bases from J; bases unmatched to any gene: 3.

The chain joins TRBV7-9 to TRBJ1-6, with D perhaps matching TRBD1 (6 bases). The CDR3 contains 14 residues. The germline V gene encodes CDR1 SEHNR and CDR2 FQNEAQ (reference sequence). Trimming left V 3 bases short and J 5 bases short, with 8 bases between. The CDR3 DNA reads TGTGCCAGCAGCTTTGGGGACAATAATTCACCCCTCCACTTT. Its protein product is CASSFGDNNSPLHF.

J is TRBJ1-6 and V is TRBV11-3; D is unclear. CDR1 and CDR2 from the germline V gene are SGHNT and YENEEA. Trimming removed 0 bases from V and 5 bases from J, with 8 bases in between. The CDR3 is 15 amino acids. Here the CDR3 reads CASSLDGSNNSPLHF. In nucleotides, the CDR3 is TGTGCCAGCAGCTTAGACGGGTCGAATAATTCACCCCTCCACTTT.

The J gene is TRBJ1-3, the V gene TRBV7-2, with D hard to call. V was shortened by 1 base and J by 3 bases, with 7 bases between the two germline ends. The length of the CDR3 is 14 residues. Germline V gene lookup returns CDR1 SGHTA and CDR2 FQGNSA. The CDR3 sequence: CASSLVGFGNTIYF. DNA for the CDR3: TGTGCCAGCAGCTTAGTGGGCTTTGGAAACACCATATATTTT.

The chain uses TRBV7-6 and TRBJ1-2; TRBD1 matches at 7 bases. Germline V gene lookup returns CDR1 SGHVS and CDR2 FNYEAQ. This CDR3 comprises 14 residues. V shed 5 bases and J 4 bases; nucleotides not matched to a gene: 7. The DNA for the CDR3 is TGTGCCAGCAGCCCGGAGACAGGGTTCTATGGCTACACCTTC. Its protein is CASSPETGFYGYTF.

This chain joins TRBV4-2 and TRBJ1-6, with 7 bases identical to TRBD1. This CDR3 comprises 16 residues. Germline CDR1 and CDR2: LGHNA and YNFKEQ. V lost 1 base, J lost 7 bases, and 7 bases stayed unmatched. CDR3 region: CASSQGQGIQNSPLHF. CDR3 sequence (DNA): TGTGCCAGCAGCCAAGGACAGGGCATTCAGAATTCACCCCTCCACTTT.

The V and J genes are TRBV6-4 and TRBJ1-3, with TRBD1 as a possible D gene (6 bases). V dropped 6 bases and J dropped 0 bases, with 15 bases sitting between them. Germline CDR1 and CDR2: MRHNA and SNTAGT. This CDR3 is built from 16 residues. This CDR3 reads CASRLGTQISGNTIYF. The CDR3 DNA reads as TGTGCCAGCAGGCTCGGGACACAAATCTCTGGAAACACCATATATTTT.

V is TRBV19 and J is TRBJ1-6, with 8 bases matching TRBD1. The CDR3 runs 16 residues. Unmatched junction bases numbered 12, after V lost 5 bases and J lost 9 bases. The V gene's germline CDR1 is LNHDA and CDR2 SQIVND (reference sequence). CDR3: CASSPRKDRVGSPLHF. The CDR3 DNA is TGTGCCAGTAGTCCGAGGAAGGACAGGGTTGGTTCACCCCTCCACTTT.

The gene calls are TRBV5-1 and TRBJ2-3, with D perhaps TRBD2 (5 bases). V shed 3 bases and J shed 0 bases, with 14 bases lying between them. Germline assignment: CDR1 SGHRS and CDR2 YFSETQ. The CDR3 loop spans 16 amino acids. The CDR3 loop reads CASSSRRTGSTDTQYF. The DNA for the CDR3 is TGCGCCAGCAGCTCGCGGCGGACGGGGAGCACAGATACGCAGTATTTT.

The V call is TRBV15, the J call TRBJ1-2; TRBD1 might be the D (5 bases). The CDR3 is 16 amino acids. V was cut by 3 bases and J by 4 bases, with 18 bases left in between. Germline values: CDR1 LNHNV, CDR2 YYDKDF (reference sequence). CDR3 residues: CATSSGDYRQSYGYTF. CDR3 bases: TGTGCCACCAGCAGTGGAGATTACCGACAGAGCTATGGCTACACCTTC.